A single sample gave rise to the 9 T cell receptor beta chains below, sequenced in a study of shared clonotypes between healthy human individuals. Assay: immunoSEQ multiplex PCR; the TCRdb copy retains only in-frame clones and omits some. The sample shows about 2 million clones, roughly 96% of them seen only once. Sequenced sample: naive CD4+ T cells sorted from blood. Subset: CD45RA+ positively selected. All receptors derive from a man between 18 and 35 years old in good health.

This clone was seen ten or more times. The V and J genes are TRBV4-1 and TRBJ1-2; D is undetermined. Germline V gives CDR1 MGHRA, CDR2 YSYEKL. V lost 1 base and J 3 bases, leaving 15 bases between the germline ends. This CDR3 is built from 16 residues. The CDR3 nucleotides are TGCGCCAGCAGCCAAGCGGAACCTACGGCCCACTATGGCTACACCTTC. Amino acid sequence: CASSQAEPTAHYGYTF.

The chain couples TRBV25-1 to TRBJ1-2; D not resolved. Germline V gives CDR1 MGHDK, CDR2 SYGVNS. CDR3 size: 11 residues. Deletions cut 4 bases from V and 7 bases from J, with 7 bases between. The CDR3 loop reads CASSGGSGYTF. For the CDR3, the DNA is TGTGCCAGCAGTGGCGGGAGTGGCTACACCTTC.

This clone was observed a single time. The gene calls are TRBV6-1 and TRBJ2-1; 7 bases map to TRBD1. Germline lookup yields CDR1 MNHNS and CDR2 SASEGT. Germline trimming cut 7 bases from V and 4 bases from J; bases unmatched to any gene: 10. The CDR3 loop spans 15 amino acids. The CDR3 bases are TGTGCCAGCACCTTTATAGGGGGCGGGTACAATGAGCAGTTCTTC. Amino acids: CASTFIGGGYNEQFF.

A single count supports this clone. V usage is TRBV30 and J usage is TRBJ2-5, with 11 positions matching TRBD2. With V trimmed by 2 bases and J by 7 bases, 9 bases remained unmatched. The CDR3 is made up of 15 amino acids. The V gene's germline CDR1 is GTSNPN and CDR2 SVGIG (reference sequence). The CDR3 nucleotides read TGTGCCTGGAGTACCGGGACTAGCGGTAGTGGGACCCAGTACTTC. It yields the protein CAWSTGTSGSGTQYF.

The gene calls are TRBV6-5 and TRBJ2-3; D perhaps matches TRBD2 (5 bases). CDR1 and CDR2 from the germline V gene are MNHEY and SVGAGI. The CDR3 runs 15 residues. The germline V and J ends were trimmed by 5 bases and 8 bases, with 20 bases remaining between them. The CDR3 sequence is CASSRRDLRSGTQYF. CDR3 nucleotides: TGTGCCAGCAGTCGCCGGGATCTTCGATCGGGTACGCAGTATTTT.

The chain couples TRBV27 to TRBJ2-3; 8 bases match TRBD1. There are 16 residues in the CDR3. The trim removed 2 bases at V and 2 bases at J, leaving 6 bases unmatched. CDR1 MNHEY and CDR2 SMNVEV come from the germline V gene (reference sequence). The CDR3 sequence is CASSLARGLITDTQYF. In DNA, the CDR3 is TGTGCCAGCAGTTTAGCCAGGGGGCTAATCACAGATACGCAGTATTTT.

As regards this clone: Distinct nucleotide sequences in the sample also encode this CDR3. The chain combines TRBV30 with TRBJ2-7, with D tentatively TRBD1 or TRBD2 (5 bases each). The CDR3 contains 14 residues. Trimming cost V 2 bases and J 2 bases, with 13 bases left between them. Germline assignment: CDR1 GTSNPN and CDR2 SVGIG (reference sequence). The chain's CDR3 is CAWSRGQGAYEQYF. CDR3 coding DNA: TGTGCCTGGAGTCGGGGCCAGGGCGCCTACGAGCAGTACTTC.

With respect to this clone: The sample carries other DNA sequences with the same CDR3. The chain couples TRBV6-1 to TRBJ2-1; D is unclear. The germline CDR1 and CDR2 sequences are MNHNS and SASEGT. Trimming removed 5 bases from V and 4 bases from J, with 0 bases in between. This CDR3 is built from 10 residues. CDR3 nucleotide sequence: TGTGCCAGCAGTTACAATGAGCAGTTCTTC. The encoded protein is CASSYNEQFF.

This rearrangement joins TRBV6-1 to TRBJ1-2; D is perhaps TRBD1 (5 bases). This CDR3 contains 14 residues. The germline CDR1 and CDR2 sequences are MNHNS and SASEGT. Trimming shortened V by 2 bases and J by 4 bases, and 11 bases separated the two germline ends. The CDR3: CASSESLGTYGYTF. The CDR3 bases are TGTGCCAGCAGTGAAAGTCTGGGGACCTATGGCTACACCTTC.